The 2 T cell receptor beta chains given below trace back to one sample, sequenced in a study of PD-1 blockade in mismatch repair-deficient tumors. Some clones are missing from TCRdb's copy, which holds only in-frame ones; the method was immunoSEQ multiplex PCR. Of 55,000 to 85,000 clones listed, almost 80% are singletons. The source was peripheral blood, collected 2 weeks after starting pembrolizumab. Receptor source: an adult with mismatch repair-deficient cancer.

V and J are TRBV7-2 and TRBJ1-1; D not certain. The CDR3 sequence is 14 residues long. Deletions cut 6 bases from V and 0 bases from J, with 11 bases between. In germline, CDR1 is SGHTA, CDR2 FQGNSA. CDR3 DNA: TGTGCCAGCAGTTTCGGGGTTTTGAACACTGAAGCTTTCTTT. Protein sequence: CASSFGVLNTEAFF.

Note on this clone: Germline and junction disagree at one end, which may indicate a read error. This chain uses TRBV7-7 with TRBJ2-5; D unclear. CDR3 length: 12 amino acids. Germline V CDR1 and CDR2: SSHAT, FNYEAQ (reference sequence). CDR3 amino acids: CASSLPGQTQYF. The CDR3, as DNA: TGTGCTAGCAGCTTACCCGGCCAGACCCAGTACTTC.